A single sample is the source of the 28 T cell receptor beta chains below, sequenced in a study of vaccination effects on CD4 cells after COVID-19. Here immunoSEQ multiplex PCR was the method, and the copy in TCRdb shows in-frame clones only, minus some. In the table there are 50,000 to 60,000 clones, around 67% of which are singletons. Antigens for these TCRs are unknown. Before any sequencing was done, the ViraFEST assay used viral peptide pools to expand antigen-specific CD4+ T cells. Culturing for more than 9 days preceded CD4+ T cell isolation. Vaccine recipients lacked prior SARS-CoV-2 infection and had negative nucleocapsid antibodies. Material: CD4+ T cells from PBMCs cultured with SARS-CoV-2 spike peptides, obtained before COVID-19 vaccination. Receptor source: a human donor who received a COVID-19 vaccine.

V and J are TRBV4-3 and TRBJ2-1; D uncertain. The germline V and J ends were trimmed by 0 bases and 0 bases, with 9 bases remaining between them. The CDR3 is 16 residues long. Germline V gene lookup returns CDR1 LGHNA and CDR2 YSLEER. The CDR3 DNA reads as TGCGCCAGCAGCCAAGATTGGTCCCTCTCCTACAATGAGCAGTTCTTC. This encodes CASSQDWSLSYNEQFF.

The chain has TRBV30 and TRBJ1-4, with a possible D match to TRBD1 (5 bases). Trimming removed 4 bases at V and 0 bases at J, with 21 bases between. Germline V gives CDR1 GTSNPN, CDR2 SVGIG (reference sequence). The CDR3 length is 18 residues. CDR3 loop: CAWTGPASLTSTNEKLFF. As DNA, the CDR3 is TGTGCCTGGACAGGGCCGGCAAGCCTGACTTCAACTAATGAAAAACTGTTTTTT.

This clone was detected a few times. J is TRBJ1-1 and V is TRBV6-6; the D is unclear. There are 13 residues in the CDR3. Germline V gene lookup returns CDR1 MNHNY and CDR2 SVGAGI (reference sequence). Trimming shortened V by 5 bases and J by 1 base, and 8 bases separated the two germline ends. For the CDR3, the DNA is TGTGCCAGCAGTAGCTACGGGAACACTGAAGCTTTCTTT. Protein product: CASSSYGNTEAFF.

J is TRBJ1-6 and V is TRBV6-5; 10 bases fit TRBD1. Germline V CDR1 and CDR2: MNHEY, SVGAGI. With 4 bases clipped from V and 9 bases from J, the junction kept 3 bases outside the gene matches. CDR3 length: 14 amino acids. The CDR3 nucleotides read TGTGCCAGCAGTTTTCGGACAGGGGGTTCACCCCTCCACTTT. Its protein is CASSFRTGGSPLHF.

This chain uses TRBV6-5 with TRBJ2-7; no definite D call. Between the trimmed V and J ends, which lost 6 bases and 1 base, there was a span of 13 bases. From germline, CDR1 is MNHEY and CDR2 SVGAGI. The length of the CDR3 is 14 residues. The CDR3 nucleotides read TGTGCCAGCAGACGCGGACCCGATTCCTACGAGCAGTACTTC. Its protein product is CASRRGPDSYEQYF.

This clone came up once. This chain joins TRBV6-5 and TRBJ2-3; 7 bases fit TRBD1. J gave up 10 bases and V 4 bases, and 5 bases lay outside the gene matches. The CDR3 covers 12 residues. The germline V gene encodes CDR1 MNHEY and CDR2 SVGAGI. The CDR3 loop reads CASSSQRGPQYF. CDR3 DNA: TGTGCCAGCAGTTCCCAGAGGGGGCCGCAGTATTTT.

Here the CDR3 reads CSFKWGRGGTEAFF. CDR3 sequence (DNA): TGCAGCTTCAAATGGGGGCGAGGGGGCACTGAAGCTTTCTTT. The V gene is TRBV29-1, the J gene TRBJ1-1, with D possibly matching TRBD1 (6 bases). The germline V gene encodes CDR1 SQVTM and CDR2 ANQGSEA. The CDR3 is 14 residues long. Trimming removed 8 bases at V and 4 bases at J, with 20 bases between.

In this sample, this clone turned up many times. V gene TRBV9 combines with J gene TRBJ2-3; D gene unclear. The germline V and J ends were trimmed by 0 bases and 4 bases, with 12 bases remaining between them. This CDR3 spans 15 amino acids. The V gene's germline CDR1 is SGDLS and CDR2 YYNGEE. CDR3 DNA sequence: TGTGCCAGCAGCGTAGCTGTGTCGGGCGCAGATACGCAGTATTTT. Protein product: CASSVAVSGADTQYF.

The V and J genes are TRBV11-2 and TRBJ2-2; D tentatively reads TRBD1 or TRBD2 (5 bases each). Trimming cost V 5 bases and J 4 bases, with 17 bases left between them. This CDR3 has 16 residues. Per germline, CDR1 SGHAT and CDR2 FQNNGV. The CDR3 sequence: CASSPNSGTTTGELFF. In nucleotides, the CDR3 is TGTGCCAGCAGCCCAAACTCCGGGACCACCACCGGGGAGCTGTTTTTT.

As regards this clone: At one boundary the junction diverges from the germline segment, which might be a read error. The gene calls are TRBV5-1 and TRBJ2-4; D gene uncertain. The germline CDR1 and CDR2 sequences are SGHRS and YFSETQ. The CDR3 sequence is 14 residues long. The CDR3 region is CASSLGQAENIQYF. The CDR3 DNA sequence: TGCGCCAGCAGCTTGGGACAAGCCGAAAACATTCAGTACTTC. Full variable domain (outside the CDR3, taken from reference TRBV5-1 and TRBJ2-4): KAGVTQTPRYLIKTRGQQVTLSCSPISGHRSVSWYQQTPGQGLQFLFEYFSETQRNKGNFPGRFSGRQFSNSRSEMNVSTLELGDSALYLCASSLGQAENIQYFGAGTRLSVL.

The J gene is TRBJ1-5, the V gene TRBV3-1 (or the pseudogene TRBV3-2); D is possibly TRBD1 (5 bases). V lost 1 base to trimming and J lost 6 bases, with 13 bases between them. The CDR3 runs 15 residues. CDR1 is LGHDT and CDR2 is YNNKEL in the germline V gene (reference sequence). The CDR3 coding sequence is TGTGCCAGCAGCCAAGGAGCTGGGGGTACTCAGCCCCAGCATTTT. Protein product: CASSQGAGGTQPQHF.

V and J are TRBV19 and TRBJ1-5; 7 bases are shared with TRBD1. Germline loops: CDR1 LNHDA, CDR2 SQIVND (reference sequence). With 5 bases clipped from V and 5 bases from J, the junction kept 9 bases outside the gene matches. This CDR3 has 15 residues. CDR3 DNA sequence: TGTGCCAGTAGTCCTCGAGGGACAGAGTATCAGCCCCAGCATTTT. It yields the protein CASSPRGTEYQPQHF.

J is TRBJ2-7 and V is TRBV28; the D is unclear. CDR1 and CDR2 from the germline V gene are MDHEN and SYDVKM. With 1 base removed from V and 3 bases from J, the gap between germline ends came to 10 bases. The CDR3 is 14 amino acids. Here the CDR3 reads CASSLYYVSYEQYF. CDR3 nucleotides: TGTGCCAGCAGTTTATACTACGTTAGCTACGAGCAGTACTTC.

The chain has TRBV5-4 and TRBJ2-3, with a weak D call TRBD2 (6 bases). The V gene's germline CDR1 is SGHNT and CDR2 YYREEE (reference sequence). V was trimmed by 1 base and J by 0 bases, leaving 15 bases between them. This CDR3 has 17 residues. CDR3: CASSLTPLGTSTDTQYF. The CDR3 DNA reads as TGTGCCAGCAGCTTGACCCCTCTGGGGACTAGCACAGATACGCAGTATTTT.

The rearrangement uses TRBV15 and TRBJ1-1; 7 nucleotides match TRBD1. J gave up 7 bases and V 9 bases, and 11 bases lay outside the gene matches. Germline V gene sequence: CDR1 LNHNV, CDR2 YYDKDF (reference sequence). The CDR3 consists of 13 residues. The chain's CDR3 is CATNLGTGVEAFF. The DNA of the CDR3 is TGTGCCACTAACCTAGGAACAGGGGTTGAAGCTTTCTTT.

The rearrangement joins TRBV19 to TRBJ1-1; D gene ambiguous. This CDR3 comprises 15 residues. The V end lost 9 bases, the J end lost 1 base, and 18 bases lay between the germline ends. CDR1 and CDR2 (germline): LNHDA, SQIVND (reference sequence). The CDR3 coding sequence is TGTGCCAGCACGAAAGCGGGCGTCGGGAACACTGAAGCTTTCTTT. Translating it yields CASTKAGVGNTEAFF.

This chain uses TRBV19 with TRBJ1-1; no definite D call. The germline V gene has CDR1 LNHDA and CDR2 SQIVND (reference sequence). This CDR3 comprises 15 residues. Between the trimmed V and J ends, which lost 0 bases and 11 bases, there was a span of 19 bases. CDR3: CASSIDLRKGGKAFF. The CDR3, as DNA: TGTGCCAGTAGTATAGATCTGAGGAAGGGCGGGAAGGCTTTCTTT.

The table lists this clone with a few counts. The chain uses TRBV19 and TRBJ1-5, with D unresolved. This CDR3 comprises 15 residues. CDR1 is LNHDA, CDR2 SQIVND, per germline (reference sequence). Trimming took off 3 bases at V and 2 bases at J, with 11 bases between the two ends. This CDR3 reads CASSMERVGNQPQHF. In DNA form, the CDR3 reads TGTGCCAGTAGTATGGAGAGGGTGGGCAATCAGCCCCAGCATTTT.

Written as DNA, the CDR3 is TGCGCCAGCACCGAATTCTCTGGAAACACCATATATTTT. Its protein product is CASTEFSGNTIYF. The rearrangement uses TRBV5-1 and TRBJ1-3; D call uncertain. The CDR3 contains 13 residues. Deletions cut 6 bases from V and 0 bases from J, with 7 bases between. The germline CDR1 and CDR2 sequences are SGHRS and YFSETQ.

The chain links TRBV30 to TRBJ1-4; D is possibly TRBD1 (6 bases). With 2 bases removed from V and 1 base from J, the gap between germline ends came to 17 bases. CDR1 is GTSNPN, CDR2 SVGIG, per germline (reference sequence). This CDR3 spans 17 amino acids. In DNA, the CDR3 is TGTGCCTGGAGTAGGGGAGTGGTGGGACAAACTAATGAAAAACTGTTTTTT. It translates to CAWSRGVVGQTNEKLFF.

In DNA, the CDR3 is TGTGCCAGCAGCCAAGTGGCGGGAGGGCCCGGGGAGCTGTTTTTT. Translation gives CASSQVAGGPGELFF. The chain combines TRBV14 with TRBJ2-2; 9 bases are a match to TRBD2. Germline-derived CDR1 and CDR2 are SGHDN and FVKESK. J lost 6 bases, V lost 1 base, and 3 bases had no gene match. CDR3 length equals 15 residues. Variable domain in full (rest from reference TRBV14 and TRBJ2-2): EAGVTQFPSHSVIEKGQTVTLRCDPISGHDNLYWYRRVMGKEIKFLLHFVKESKQDESGMPNNRFLAERTGGTYSTLKVQPAELEDSGVYFCASSQVAGGPGELFFGEGSRLTVL.

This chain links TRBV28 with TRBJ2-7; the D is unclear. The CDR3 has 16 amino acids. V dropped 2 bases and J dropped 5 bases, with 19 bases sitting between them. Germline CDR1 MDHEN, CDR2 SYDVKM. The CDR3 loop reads CASSLDWLKTRDEQYF. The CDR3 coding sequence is TGTGCCAGCAGTTTAGATTGGCTAAAAACCCGGGACGAGCAGTACTTC.

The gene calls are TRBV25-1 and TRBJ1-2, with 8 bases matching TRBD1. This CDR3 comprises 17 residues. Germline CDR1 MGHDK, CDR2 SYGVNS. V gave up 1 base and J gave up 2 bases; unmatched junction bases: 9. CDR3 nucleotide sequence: TGTGCCAGCAGTGAATCATATCCCGGGACAGGAAACTATGGCTACACCTTC. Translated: CASSESYPGTGNYGYTF.

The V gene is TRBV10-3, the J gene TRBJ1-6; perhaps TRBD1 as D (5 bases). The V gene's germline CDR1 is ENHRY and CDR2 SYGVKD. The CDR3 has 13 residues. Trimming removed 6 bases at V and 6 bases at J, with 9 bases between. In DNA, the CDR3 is TGTGCCATCAGGCAGGGAGGTAATTCACCCCTCCACTTT. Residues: CAIRQGGNSPLHF.

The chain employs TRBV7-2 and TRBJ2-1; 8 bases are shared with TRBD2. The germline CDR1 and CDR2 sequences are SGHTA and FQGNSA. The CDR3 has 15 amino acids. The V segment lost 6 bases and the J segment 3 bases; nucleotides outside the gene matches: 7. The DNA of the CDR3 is TGTGCCAGCAGACGTACTAGCGGCCTCTACAATGAGCAGTTCTTC. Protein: CASRRTSGLYNEQFF.

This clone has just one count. The CDR3: CSASDQSYEQYF. The CDR3 DNA reads as TGCAGTGCTAGTGATCAGTCCTACGAGCAGTACTTC. The V call is TRBV20-1, the J call TRBJ2-7; D gene ambiguous. The CDR3 is made up of 12 amino acids. V was shortened by 3 bases and J by 1 base, with 7 bases between the two germline ends. The germline CDR1 and CDR2 sequences are DFQATT and SNEGSKA (reference sequence).

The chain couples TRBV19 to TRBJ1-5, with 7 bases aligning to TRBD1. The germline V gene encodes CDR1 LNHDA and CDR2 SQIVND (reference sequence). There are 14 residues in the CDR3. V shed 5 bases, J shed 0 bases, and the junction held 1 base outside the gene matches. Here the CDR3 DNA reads TGTGCCAGTAGTCAGGGGGTTAGCAATCAGCCCCAGCATTTT. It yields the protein CASSQGVSNQPQHF.

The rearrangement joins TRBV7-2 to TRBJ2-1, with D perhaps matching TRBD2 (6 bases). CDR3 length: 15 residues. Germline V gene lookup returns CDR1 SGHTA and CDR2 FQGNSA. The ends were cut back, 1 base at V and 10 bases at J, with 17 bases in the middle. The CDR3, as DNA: TGTGCCAGCAGCTTAGTCGGGATCGGGACTGGCGAGCAGTTCTTC. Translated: CASSLVGIGTGEQFF. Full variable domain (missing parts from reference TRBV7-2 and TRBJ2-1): GAGVSQSPSNKVTEKGKDVELRCDPISGHTALYWYRQSLGQGLEFLIYFQGNSAPDKSGLPSDRFSAERTGGSVSTLTIQRTQQEDSAVYLCASSLVGIGTGEQFFGPGTRLTVL.